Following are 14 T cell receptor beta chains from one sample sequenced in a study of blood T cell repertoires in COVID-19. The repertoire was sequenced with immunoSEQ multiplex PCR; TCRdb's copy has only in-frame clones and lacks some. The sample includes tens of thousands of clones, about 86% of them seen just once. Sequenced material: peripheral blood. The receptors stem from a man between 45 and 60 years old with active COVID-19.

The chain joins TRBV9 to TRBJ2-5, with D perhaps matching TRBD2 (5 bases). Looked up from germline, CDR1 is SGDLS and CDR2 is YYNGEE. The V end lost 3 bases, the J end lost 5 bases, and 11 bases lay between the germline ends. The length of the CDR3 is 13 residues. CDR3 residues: CASSGRSGETQYF. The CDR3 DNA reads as TGTGCCAGCAGCGGAAGGTCGGGGGAGACCCAGTACTTC.

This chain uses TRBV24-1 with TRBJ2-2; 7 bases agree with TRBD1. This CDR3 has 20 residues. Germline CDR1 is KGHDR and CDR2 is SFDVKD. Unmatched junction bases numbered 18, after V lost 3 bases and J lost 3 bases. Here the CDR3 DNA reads TGTGCCACCAGTGATCCACGCCCAGGTCGACAGGGCTTTGACACCGGGGAGCTGTTTTTT. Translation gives CATSDPRPGRQGFDTGELFF.

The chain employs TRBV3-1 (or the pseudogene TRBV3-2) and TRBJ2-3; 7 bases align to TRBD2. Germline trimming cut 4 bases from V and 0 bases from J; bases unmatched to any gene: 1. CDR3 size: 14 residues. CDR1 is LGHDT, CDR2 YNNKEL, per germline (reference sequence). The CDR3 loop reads CASSPRESTDTQYF. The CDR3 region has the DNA TGTGCCAGCAGCCCGCGGGAGAGCACAGATACGCAGTATTTT.

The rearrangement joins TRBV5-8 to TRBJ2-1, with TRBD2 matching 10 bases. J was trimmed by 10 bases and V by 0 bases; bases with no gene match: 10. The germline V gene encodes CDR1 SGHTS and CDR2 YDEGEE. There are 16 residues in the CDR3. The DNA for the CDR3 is TGTGCCAGCAGCTTGGTGGGTACTAGCGGGATCGGCGAGCAGTTCTTC. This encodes CASSLVGTSGIGEQFF.

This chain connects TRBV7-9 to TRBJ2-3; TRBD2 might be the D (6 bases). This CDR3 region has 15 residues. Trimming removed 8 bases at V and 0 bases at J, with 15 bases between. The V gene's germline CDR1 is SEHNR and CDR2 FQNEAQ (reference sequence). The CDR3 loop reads CASLGTGVSTDTQYF. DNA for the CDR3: TGTGCCAGCCTGGGGACGGGAGTGAGCACAGATACGCAGTATTTT.

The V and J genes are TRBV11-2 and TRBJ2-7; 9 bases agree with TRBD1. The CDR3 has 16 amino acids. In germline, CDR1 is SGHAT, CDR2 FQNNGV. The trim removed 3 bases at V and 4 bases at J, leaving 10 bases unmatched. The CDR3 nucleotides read TGTGCCAGCAGCTTTCAGATAGGGACAGGGAGGTACGAGCAGTACTTC. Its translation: CASSFQIGTGRYEQYF.

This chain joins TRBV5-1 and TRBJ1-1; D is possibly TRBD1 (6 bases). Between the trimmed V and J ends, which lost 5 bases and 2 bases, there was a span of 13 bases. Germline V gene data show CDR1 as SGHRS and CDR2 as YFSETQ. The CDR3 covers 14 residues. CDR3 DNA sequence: TGCGCCAGCAGTTCCGGGACACTTAACACTGAAGCTTTCTTT. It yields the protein CASSSGTLNTEAFF.

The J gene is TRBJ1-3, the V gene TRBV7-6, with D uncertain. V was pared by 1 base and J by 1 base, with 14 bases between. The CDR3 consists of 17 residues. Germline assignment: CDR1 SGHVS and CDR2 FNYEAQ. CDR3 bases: TGTGCCAGCAGCTTAGTGATGGAGGGAGTTTCTGGAAACACCATATATTTT. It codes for CASSLVMEGVSGNTIYF.

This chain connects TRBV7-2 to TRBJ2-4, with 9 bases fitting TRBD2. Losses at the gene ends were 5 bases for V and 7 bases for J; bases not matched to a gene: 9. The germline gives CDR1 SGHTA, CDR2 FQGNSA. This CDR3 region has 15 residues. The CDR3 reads CASSDQGLAGNIQYF. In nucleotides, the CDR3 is TGTGCCAGCAGCGACCAGGGACTAGCTGGGAACATTCAGTACTTC.

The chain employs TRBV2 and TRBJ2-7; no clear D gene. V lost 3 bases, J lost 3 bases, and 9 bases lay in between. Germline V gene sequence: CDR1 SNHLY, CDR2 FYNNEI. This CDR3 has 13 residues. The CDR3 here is CASSDQTRYEQYF. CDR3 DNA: TGTGCCAGCAGTGACCAGACACGCTACGAGCAGTACTTC.

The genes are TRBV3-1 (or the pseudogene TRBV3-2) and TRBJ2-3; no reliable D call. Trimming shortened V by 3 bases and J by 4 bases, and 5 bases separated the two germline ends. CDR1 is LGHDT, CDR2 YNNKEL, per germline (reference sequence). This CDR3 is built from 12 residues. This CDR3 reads CASSQYSDTQYF. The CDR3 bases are TGTGCCAGCAGCCAGTACTCAGATACGCAGTATTTT.

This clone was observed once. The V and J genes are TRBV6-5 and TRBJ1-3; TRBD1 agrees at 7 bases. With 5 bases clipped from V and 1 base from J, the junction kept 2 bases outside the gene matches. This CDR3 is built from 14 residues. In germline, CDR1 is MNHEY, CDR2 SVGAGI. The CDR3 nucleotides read TGTGCCAGCAGTCCGGACAGGTCTGGAAACACCATATATTTT. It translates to CASSPDRSGNTIYF.

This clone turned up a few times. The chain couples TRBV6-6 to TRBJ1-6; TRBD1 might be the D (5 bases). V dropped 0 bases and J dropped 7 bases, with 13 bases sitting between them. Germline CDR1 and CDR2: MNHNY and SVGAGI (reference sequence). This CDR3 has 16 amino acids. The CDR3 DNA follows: TGTGCCAGCAGTTACTCACATCAGGGTGAGAATTCACCCCTCCACTTT. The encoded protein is CASSYSHQGENSPLHF.

Here the CDR3 DNA reads TGTGCCAGCAGGCGAAACCCCAGGGCCTCCTACGAGCAGTACTTC. Its protein product is CASRRNPRASYEQYF. The rearrangement uses TRBV28 and TRBJ2-7; weak D call: TRBD1 (5 bases). This CDR3 region has 15 residues. The V end was cut by 6 bases, the J end by 0 bases, with 15 bases between. CDR1 and CDR2 from the germline V gene are MDHEN and SYDVKM.